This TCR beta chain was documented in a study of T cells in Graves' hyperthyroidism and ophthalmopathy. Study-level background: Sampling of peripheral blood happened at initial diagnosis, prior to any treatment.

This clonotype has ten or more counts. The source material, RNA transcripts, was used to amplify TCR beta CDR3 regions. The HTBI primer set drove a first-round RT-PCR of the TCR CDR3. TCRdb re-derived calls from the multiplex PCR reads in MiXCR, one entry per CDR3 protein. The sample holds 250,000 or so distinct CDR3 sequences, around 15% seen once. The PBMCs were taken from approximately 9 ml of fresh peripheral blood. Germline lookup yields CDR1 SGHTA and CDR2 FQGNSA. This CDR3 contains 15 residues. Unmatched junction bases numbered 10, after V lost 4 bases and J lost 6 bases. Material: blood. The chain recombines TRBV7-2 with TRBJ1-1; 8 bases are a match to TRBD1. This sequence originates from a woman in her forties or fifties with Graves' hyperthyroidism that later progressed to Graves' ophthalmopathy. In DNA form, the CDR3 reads TGTGCCAGCAGCTCACATGACAGGGGTCAAGCTGAAGCTTTCTTT. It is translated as CASSSHDRGQAEAFF.